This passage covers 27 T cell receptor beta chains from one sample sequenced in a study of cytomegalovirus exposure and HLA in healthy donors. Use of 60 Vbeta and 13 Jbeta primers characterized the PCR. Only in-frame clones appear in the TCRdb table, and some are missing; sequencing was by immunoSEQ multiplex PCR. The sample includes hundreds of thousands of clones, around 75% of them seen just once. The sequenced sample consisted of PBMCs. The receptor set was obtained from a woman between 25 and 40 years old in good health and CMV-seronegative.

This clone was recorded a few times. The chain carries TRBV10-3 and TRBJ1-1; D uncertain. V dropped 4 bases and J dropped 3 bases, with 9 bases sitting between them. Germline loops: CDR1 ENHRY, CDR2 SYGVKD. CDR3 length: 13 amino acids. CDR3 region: CAISVNGDTEAFF. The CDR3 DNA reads TGTGCCATCAGTGTCAACGGGGACACTGAAGCTTTCTTT.

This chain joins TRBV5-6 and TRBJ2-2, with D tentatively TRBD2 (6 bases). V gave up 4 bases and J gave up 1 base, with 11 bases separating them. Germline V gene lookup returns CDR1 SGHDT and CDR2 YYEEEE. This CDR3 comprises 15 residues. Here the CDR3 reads CASSGGARNTGELFF. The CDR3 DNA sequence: TGTGCCAGCAGCGGCGGGGCTCGGAACACCGGGGAGCTGTTTTTT. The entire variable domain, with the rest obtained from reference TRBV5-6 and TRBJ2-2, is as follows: DAGVTQSPTHLIKTRGQQVTLRCSPKSGHDTVSWYQQALGQGPQFIFQYYEEEERQRGNFPDRFSGHQFPNYSSELNVNALLLGDSALYLCASSGGARNTGELFFGEGSRLTVL.

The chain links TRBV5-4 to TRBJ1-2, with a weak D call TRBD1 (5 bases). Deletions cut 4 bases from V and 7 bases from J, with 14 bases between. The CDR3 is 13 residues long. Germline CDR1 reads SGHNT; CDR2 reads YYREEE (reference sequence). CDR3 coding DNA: TGTGCCAGCAGCCGGGACGGGGGGTTTGGCTACACCTTC. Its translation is CASSRDGGFGYTF.

CDR3 sequence: CASSDPLRNTEAFF. CDR3 in DNA: TGTGCCAGCAGTGATCCCCTCCGGAACACTGAAGCTTTCTTT. The J gene is TRBJ1-1, the V gene TRBV2, with no clear D. Germline CDR1 and CDR2: SNHLY and FYNNEI. The CDR3 length is 14 residues. The ends were cut back, 3 bases at V and 1 base at J, with 9 bases in the middle.

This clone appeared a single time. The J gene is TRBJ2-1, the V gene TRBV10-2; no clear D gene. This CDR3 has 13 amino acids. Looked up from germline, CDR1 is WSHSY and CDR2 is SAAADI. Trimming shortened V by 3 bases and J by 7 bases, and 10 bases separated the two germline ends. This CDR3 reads CASSDQKWNEQFF. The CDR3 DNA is TGCGCCAGCAGTGATCAGAAGTGGAATGAGCAGTTCTTC.

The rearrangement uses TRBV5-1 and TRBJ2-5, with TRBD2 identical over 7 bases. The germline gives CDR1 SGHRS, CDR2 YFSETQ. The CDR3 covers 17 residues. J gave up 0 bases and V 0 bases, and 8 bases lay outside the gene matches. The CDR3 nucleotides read TGCGCCAGCAGCTTGGGGCAGGGAGGGTCGTACCAAGAGACCCAGTACTTC. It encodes CASSLGQGGSYQETQYF.

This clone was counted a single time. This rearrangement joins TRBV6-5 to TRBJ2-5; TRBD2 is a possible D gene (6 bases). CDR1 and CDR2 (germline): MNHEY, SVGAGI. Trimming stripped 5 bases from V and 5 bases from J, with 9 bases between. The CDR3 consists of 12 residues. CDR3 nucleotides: TGTGCCAGCAGTCGCGGGGCGGAGACCCAGTACTTC. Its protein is CASSRGAETQYF.

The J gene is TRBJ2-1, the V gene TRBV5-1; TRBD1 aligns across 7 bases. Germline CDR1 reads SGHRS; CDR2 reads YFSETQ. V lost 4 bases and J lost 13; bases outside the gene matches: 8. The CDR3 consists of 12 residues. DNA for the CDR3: TGCGCCAGCAGCGTAGACCAGGGGGTCCAGTTCTTC. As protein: CASSVDQGVQFF.

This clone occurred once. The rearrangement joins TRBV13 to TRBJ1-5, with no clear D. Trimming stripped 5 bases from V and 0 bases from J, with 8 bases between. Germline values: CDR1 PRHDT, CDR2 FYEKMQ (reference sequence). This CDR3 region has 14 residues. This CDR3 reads CASSRGVSNQPQHF. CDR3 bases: TGTGCCAGCAGCCGGGGAGTTAGCAATCAGCCCCAGCATTTT.

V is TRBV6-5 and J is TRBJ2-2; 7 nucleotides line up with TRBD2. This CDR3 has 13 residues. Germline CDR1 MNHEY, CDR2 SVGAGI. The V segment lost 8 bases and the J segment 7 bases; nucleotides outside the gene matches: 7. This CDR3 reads CASAGEFDGELFF. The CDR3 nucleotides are TGTGCCAGCGCGGGGGAGTTCGACGGGGAGCTGTTTTTT.

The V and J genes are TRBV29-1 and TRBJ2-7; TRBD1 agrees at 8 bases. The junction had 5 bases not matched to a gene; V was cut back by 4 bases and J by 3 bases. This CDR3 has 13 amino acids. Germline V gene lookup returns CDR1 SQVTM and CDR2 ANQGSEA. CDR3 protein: CSVAGGRNYEQYF. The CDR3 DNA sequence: TGCAGCGTTGCAGGGGGCAGGAACTACGAGCAGTACTTC.

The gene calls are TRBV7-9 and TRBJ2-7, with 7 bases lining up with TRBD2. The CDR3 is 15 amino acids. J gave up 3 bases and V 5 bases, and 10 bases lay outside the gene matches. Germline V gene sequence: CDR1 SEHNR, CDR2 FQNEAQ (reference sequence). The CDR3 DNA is TGTGCCAGCAGCATAACCGGGACTACAATCTACGAGCAGTACTTC. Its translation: CASSITGTTIYEQYF.

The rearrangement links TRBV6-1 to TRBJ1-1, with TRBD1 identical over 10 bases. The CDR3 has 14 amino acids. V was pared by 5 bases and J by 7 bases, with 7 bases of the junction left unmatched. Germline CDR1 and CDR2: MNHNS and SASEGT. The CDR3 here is CASSYGTGVSEAFF. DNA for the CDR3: TGTGCCAGCAGTTATGGGACAGGGGTGAGTGAAGCTTTCTTT.

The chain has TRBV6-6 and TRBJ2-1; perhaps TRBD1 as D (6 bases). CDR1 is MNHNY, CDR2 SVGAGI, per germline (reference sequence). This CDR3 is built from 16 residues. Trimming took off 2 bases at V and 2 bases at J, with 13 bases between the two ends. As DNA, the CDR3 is TGTGCCAGCAGTTACATTTTAGGGGGAGCCTACAATGAGCAGTTCTTC. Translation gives CASSYILGGAYNEQFF.

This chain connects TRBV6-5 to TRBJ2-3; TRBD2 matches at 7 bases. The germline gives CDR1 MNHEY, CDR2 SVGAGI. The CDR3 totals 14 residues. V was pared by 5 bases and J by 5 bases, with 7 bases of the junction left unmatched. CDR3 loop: CASSPGLEVDTQYF. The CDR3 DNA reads TGTGCCAGCAGTCCCGGACTAGAGGTAGATACGCAGTATTTT.

This CDR3 is CSVHRGLTDTIYF. In nucleotides, the CDR3 is TGCAGCGTGCACAGGGGGCTAACGGACACCATATATTTT. This sequence joins TRBV29-1 and TRBJ1-3; 9 nucleotides line up with TRBD1. Germline values: CDR1 SQVTM, CDR2 ANQGSEA. CDR3 length equals 13 residues. V dropped 6 bases and J dropped 8; count of bases not matched to a gene: 8. The full variable domain, its missing parts supplied by reference TRBV29-1 and TRBJ1-3, is SAVISQKPSRDICQRGTSLTIQCQVDSQVTMMFWYRQQPGQSLTLIATANQGSEATYESGFVIDKFPISRPNLTFSTLTVSNMSPEDSSIYLCSVHRGLTDTIYFGEGSWLTVV.

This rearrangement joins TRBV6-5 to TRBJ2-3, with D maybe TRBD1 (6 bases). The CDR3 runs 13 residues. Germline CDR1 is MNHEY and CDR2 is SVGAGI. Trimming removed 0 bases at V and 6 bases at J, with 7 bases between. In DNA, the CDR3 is TGTGCCAGCAGTTACTCGAGGGGGGATACGCAGTATTTT. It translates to CASSYSRGDTQYF.

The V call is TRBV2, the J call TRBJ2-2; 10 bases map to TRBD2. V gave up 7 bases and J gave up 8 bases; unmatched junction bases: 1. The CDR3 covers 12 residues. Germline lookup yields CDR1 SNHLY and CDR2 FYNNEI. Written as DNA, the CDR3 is TGTGCCAGCAATAGCGGGAGGGGGGAGCTGTTTTTT. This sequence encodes CASNSGRGELFF.

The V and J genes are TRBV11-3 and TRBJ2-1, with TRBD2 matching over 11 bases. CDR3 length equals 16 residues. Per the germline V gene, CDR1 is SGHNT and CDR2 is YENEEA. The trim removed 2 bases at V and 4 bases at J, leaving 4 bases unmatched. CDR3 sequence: CASSLQASGGYNEQFF. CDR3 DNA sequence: TGTGCCAGCAGCTTACAAGCTAGCGGGGGGTACAATGAGCAGTTCTTC.

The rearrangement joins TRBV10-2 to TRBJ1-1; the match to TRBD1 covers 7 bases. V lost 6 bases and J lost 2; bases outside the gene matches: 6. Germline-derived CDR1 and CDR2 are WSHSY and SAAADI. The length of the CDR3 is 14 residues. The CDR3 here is CASRGQFFNTEAFF. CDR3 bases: TGCGCCAGCAGGGGACAGTTTTTTAACACTGAAGCTTTCTTT.

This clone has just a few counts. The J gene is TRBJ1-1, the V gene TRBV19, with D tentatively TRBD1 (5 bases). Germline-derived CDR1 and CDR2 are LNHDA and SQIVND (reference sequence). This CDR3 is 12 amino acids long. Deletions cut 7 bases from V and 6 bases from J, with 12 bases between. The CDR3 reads CASTSWGAEAFF. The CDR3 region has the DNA TGTGCCAGTACCTCGTGGGGCGCTGAAGCTTTCTTT.

The CDR3 sequence is CASRSTGGAYEQYF. CDR3 nucleotide sequence: TGTGCCAGCAGATCGACAGGGGGCGCATACGAGCAGTACTTC. The chain combines TRBV6-1 with TRBJ2-7; 10 nucleotides align to TRBD1. Looked up from germline, CDR1 is MNHNS and CDR2 is SASEGT. Trimming cost V 6 bases and J 4 bases; bases outside gene matches: 6. CDR3 length equals 14 residues.

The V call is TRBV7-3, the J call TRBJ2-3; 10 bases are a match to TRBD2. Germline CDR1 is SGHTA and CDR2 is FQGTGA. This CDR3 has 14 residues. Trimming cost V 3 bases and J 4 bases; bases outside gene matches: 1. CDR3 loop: CASSLLAGADTQYF. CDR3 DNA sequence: TGTGCCAGCAGCTTGCTAGCGGGGGCAGATACGCAGTATTTT.

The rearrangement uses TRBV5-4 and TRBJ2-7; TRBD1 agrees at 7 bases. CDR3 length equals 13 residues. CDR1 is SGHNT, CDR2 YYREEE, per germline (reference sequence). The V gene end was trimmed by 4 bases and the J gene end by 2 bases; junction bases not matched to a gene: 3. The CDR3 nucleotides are TGTGCCAGCAGCCAGGGACAGACCTACGAGCAGTACTTC. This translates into CASSQGQTYEQYF.

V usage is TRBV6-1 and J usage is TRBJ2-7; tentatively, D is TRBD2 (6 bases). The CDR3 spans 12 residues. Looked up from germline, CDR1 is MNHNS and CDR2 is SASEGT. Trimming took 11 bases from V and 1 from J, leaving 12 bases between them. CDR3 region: CAVGTPSYEQYF. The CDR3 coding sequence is TGTGCCGTCGGGACTCCTTCCTACGAGCAGTACTTC.

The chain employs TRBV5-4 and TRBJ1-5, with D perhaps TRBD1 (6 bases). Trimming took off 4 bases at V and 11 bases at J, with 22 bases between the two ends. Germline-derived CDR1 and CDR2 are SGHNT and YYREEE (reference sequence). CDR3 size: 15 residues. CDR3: CASSQDPWGLEAQHF. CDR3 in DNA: TGTGCCAGCAGCCAAGACCCCTGGGGGCTGGAGGCCCAGCATTTT.

In DNA form, the CDR3 reads TGTGCCAGCAGTCCCTACGGGTCGCCCCAGCATTTT. Amino acids: CASSPYGSPQHF. The chain has TRBV6-1 and TRBJ1-5; D not resolved. The CDR3 has 12 amino acids. Deletions cut 5 bases from V and 9 bases from J, with 11 bases between. Germline CDR1 MNHNS, CDR2 SASEGT.